This TCR beta chain originates from a study of T cell changes during pregnancy in multiple sclerosis. Profiled with immunoSEQ multiplex PCR; TCRdb holds only in-frame clones, not every one. The sample holds tens of thousands of clones, 85% to 95% seen once. CDR1 SGHKS and CDR2 YYEKEE come from the germline V gene (reference sequence). V was cut by 2 bases and J by 7 bases, with 10 bases left in between. CDR3 size: 13 residues. The source is a female donor with multiple sclerosis, enrolled in a pregnancy study. The chain recombines TRBV5-5 with TRBJ1-5; D might be TRBD1 (5 bases). The source material was CD4+ T cells from peripheral blood mononuclear cells, sampled in the second trimester of pregnancy. The CDR3 DNA reads as TGTGCCAGCAGCTTATGGGGGGAACAGCCCCAGCATTTT. Amino acids: CASSLWGEQPQHF.